The 27 T cell receptor beta chains listed next were all sequenced from one sample in a study of blood T cell repertoires in COVID-19. The protocol was immunoSEQ multiplex PCR, while the TCRdb copy is restricted to in-frame clones and leaves out a portion. The top ten clones hold approximately 0.99% of a sample with roughly 300,000 clones, approximately 84% of them seen once. The sequenced material came from PBMCs or T cells enriched from blood (not recorded which). The source of these receptors is a woman in her 30s who had recovered from COVID-19.

This clone has just one count. The chain recombines TRBV28 with TRBJ1-6; TRBD1 aligns across 8 bases. Germline lookup yields CDR1 MDHEN and CDR2 SYDVKM. There are 20 residues in the CDR3. Trimming at V came to 2 bases and at J to 1 base, leaving 13 bases not matched to a gene. This CDR3 is CASSLKIQGALRSYNSPLHF. Here the CDR3 DNA reads TGTGCCAGCAGTTTAAAGATCCAGGGGGCTCTGAGATCCTATAATTCACCCCTCCACTTT.

V is TRBV2 and J is TRBJ1-2; a possible D gene is TRBD1 (6 bases). This CDR3 spans 14 amino acids. Germline-derived CDR1 and CDR2 are SNHLY and FYNNEI. Trimming left V 6 bases short and J 0 bases short, with 11 bases between. CDR3 protein: CASREQGTNYGYTF. For the CDR3, the DNA is TGTGCCAGCAGGGAACAGGGAACTAACTATGGCTACACCTTC. The whole variable domain, filled in from reference TRBV2 and TRBJ1-2, reads EPEVTQTPSHQVTQMGQEVILRCVPISNHLYFYWYRQILGQKVEFLVSFYNNEISEKSEIFDDQFSVERPDGSNFTLKIRSTKLEDSAMYFCASREQGTNYGYTFGSGTRLTVV.

This clone turned up a few times. The chain couples TRBV24-1 to TRBJ1-2; 9 positions agree with TRBD1. Germline lookup yields CDR1 KGHDR and CDR2 SFDVKD. CDR3 size: 14 residues. The J segment lost 6 bases and the V segment lost 2 bases, leaving 3 bases of the junction unmatched. The chain's CDR3 is CATSDWTGVDGYTF. The CDR3 DNA follows: TGTGCCACCAGTGATTGGACAGGGGTGGATGGCTACACCTTC.

V gene TRBV29-1 combines with J gene TRBJ1-2; D unresolved. There are 14 residues in the CDR3. With 6 bases removed from V and 1 base from J, the gap between germline ends came to 15 bases. Germline V gene sequence: CDR1 SQVTM, CDR2 ANQGSEA. CDR3 DNA sequence: TGCAGCGTACAAGCGGGGAGTGATAACTATGGCTACACCTTC. Protein product: CSVQAGSDNYGYTF.

The J gene is TRBJ2-5, the V gene TRBV7-8, with 8 bases identical to TRBD1. In germline, CDR1 is SGHVS, CDR2 FQNEAQ. There are 16 residues in the CDR3. Trimming cost V 3 bases and J 1 base; bases outside gene matches: 7. The CDR3 coding sequence is TGTGCCAGCAGCTTGGGACGGGACAGGCTCCAAGAGACCCAGTACTTC. Translated, it gives CASSLGRDRLQETQYF.

The gene calls are TRBV18 and TRBJ2-3; D perhaps matches TRBD1 (5 bases). Trimming stripped 1 base from V and 3 bases from J, with 11 bases between. The CDR3 sequence is 15 residues long. Looked up from germline, CDR1 is KGHSH and CDR2 is LQKENI. The CDR3 DNA reads as TGTGCCAGCTCACCACGGGGCGTCGGGACAGATACGCAGTATTTT. This sequence encodes CASSPRGVGTDTQYF.

This clone occurred many times. Germline is not matched at one junction end, which may reflect a read error. The chain is built from TRBV2 and TRBJ2-5; D remains ambiguous. The CDR3 totals 8 residues. The V gene's germline CDR1 is SNHLY and CDR2 FYNNEI. For the CDR3, the DNA is TGTGCCAGCGGCCTTACAAACTTC. The encoded protein is CASGLTNF.

The chain combines TRBV27 with TRBJ2-7, with D perhaps matching TRBD1 (5 bases). Per germline, CDR1 MNHEY and CDR2 SMNVEV (reference sequence). This CDR3 comprises 13 residues. V gave up 0 bases and J gave up 3 bases, with 6 bases separating them. The CDR3 protein is CASSLSTDYEQYF. CDR3 in DNA: TGTGCCAGCAGTTTATCGACAGACTACGAGCAGTACTTC.

This clone was seen a few times. This chain connects TRBV5-1 to TRBJ1-6; TRBD1 might be the D (5 bases). V lost 1 base and J lost 8, with 13 bases in between. The length of the CDR3 is 15 residues. Germline assignment: CDR1 SGHRS and CDR2 YFSETQ. The CDR3 protein is CASSLKGPPDSPLHF. In DNA, the CDR3 is TGCGCCAGCAGCTTGAAGGGGCCTCCGGATTCACCCCTCCACTTT.

The chain combines TRBV6-2 or TRBV6-3 with TRBJ1-5; D is possibly TRBD1 (5 bases). From germline, CDR1 is MNHEY and CDR2 SVGEGT. The V end lost 5 bases, the J end lost 2 bases, and 19 bases lay between the germline ends. The CDR3 loop spans 17 amino acids. CDR3 sequence: CASSDPRDQFGNQPQHF. DNA of the CDR3: TGTGCCAGCAGTGACCCGCGGGACCAGTTCGGCAATCAGCCCCAGCATTTT.

This clone was seen only once. The V and J genes are TRBV5-4 and TRBJ1-2; 11 bases line up with TRBD1. The CDR3 has 14 amino acids. V lost 2 bases, J lost 8 bases, and 5 bases stayed unmatched. The germline gives CDR1 SGHNT, CDR2 YYREEE (reference sequence). The DNA of the CDR3 is TGTGCCAGCAGCTTAGGACAGGGGGCGTGGGGCTACACCTTC. Translating it yields CASSLGQGAWGYTF.

This clone was seen just once. The chain couples TRBV10-1 to TRBJ1-2, with a possible D match to TRBD1 (6 bases). The CDR3 spans 15 residues. Germline V gene sequence: CDR1 WNHNN, CDR2 SYGVQD (reference sequence). The ends were cut back, 5 bases at V and 4 bases at J, with 17 bases in the middle. CDR3 protein: CASSPGQPGGYGYTF. The DNA of the CDR3 is TGCGCCAGCAGTCCCGGACAGCCCGGAGGCTATGGCTACACCTTC.

The chain combines TRBV4-1 with TRBJ2-3, with TRBD1 identical over 9 bases. With V trimmed by 3 bases and J by 4 bases, 11 bases remained unmatched. Germline V gene sequence: CDR1 MGHRA, CDR2 YSYEKL. CDR3 length: 17 amino acids. CDR3 bases: TGCGCCAGCAGCCACGGGGCAAAGGACAGGGGCGCAGATACGCAGTATTTT. Translated, it gives CASSHGAKDRGADTQYF.

This clone was picked up one time. CDR3: CASSPGQGAWGGYTF. CDR3 in DNA: TGTGCCAGCAGTCCCGGACAGGGGGCTTGGGGTGGCTACACCTTC. The chain has TRBV28 and TRBJ1-2, with 11 nucleotides matching TRBD1. This CDR3 contains 15 residues. Germline trimming cut 5 bases from V and 7 bases from J; bases unmatched to any gene: 9. Germline CDR1 is MDHEN and CDR2 is SYDVKM.

The CDR3 loop reads CASSYTTGELFF. The CDR3 DNA follows: TGTGCCAGCAGTTACACAACCGGGGAGCTGTTTTTT. The rearrangement joins TRBV6-2 or TRBV6-3 to TRBJ2-2; D remains unclear. Germline CDR1 reads MNHEY; CDR2 reads SVGEGT. The CDR3 runs 12 residues. Between the trimmed V and J ends, which lost 2 bases and 5 bases, there was a span of 3 bases.

The CDR3 bases are TGCAGCGTTGTCACTGACTCGCCCTACAATGAGCAGTTCTTC. Translation gives CSVVTDSPYNEQFF. The gene calls are TRBV29-1 and TRBJ2-1; D gene unclear. Trimming took 4 bases from V and 2 from J, leaving 12 bases between them. Germline lookup yields CDR1 SQVTM and CDR2 ANQGSEA. The CDR3 sequence is 14 residues long.

V usage is TRBV10-2 and J usage is TRBJ1-2; 7 bases match TRBD1. This CDR3 has 15 residues. Trimming cost V 6 bases and J 2 bases; bases outside gene matches: 9. Germline loops: CDR1 WSHSY, CDR2 SAAADI. CDR3 region: CASRETGLLNYGYTF. In nucleotides, the CDR3 is TGCGCCAGCAGGGAGACAGGGCTCTTAAACTATGGCTACACCTTC.

This clone was found once. The chain uses TRBV5-6 and TRBJ2-7; D is uncertain. The V and J ends lost 0 bases and 5 bases respectively, with 15 bases between them. The CDR3 is 15 residues long. Germline loops: CDR1 SGHDT, CDR2 YYEEEE. The CDR3 DNA is TGTGCCAGCAGCTTGGGTACCACCAGATTGGACGAGCAGTACTTC. Protein: CASSLGTTRLDEQYF. Full variable domain (missing parts from reference TRBV5-6 and TRBJ2-7): DAGVTQSPTHLIKTRGQQVTLRCSPKSGHDTVSWYQQALGQGPQFIFQYYEEEERQRGNFPDRFSGHQFPNYSSELNVNALLLGDSALYLCASSLGTTRLDEQYFGPGTRLTVT.

Only one count was recorded for this clone. The V and J genes are TRBV6-5 and TRBJ1-3; unclear D gene. The CDR3 is 14 residues long. The germline CDR1 and CDR2 sequences are MNHEY and SVGAGI. V lost 0 bases and J lost 3, with 6 bases in between. CDR3 sequence reads: CASSYSTGGNTIYF. The CDR3 nucleotides read TGTGCCAGCAGTTACTCGACGGGTGGAAACACCATATATTTT.

This clone occurred once. The chain employs TRBV27 and TRBJ1-3, with 7 bases aligning to TRBD1. With 7 bases clipped from V and 3 bases from J, the junction kept 9 bases outside the gene matches. This CDR3 has 15 residues. Looked up from germline, CDR1 is MNHEY and CDR2 is SMNVEV (reference sequence). CDR3 amino acids: CASKYTGADGNTIYF. DNA for the CDR3: TGTGCCAGCAAATACACAGGGGCAGATGGAAACACCATATATTTT.

The chain joins TRBV28 to TRBJ2-4; TRBD2 is a possible D gene (7 bases). The CDR3 totals 16 residues. Germline CDR1 is MDHEN and CDR2 is SYDVKM. V gave up 3 bases and J gave up 4 bases, with 16 bases separating them. The CDR3 coding sequence is TGTGCCAGCAGTTTCTTGGGGGCTAGCGGAAAAAACATTCAGTACTTC. Protein sequence: CASSFLGASGKNIQYF.

This clone showed up just once. The chain joins TRBV29-1 to TRBJ2-1; D may be TRBD2 (5 bases). The CDR3 loop spans 16 amino acids. Trimming shortened V by 6 bases and J by 3 bases, and 21 bases separated the two germline ends. Germline V gives CDR1 SQVTM, CDR2 ANQGSEA. The CDR3 is CSVDLPERRFYNEQFF. In DNA form, the CDR3 reads TGCAGCGTCGACCTCCCAGAACGGAGGTTCTACAATGAGCAGTTCTTC.

This chain links TRBV3-1 (or the pseudogene TRBV3-2) with TRBJ1-3, with TRBD1 as a possible D gene (5 bases). V lost 1 base and J 0 bases, leaving 7 bases between the germline ends. The CDR3 is 15 amino acids. Germline V gives CDR1 LGHDT, CDR2 YNNKEL (reference sequence). In DNA, the CDR3 is TGTGCCAGCAGCCAAGGTGGGGCCTCTGGAAACACCATATATTTT. Its translation is CASSQGGASGNTIYF.

The genes are TRBV7-9 and TRBJ1-4; perhaps TRBD1 as D (6 bases). The length of the CDR3 is 14 residues. V was pared by 3 bases and J by 7 bases, with 12 bases between. Germline-derived CDR1 and CDR2 are SEHNR and FQNEAQ (reference sequence). This CDR3 is CASSFRGAGEKLFF. The CDR3 DNA reads TGTGCCAGCAGCTTTCGGGGGGCGGGTGAAAAACTGTTTTTT.

The chain couples TRBV29-1 to TRBJ2-1, with a tentative D call TRBD1 (6 bases). V was clipped by 3 bases and J by 0 bases, with 12 bases between them. The CDR3 is 15 amino acids. Germline assignment: CDR1 SQVTM and CDR2 ANQGSEA. The CDR3 protein is CSVEWGTTSYNEQFF. The DNA of the CDR3 is TGCAGCGTTGAGTGGGGGACAACCTCCTACAATGAGCAGTTCTTC.

V usage is TRBV18 and J usage is TRBJ2-5; TRBD1 agrees at 10 bases. With V trimmed by 0 bases and J by 5 bases, 3 bases remained unmatched. The V gene's germline CDR1 is KGHSH and CDR2 LQKENI. CDR3 length: 15 amino acids. This chain's CDR3 is CASSPPGQGDETQYF. The CDR3 DNA sequence: TGTGCCAGCTCACCACCTGGACAGGGGGATGAGACCCAGTACTTC.

The table lists this clone with a count of one. The chain recombines TRBV7-2 with TRBJ2-7; 10 bases are shared with TRBD1. Germline lookup yields CDR1 SGHTA and CDR2 FQGNSA. The CDR3 loop spans 14 amino acids. The V and J ends lost 5 bases and 5 bases, in that order; junction bases with no gene match: 6. CDR3 in amino acids: CASSLRQGANEQYF. The CDR3 coding sequence is TGTGCCAGCAGCCTCAGACAGGGGGCCAACGAGCAGTACTTC. The full variable domain, rest sourced from reference TRBV7-2 and TRBJ2-7, is GAGVSQSPSNKVTEKGKDVELRCDPISGHTALYWYRQSLGQGLEFLIYFQGNSAPDKSGLPSDRFSAERTGGSVSTLTIQRTQQEDSAVYLCASSLRQGANEQYFGPGTRLTVT.